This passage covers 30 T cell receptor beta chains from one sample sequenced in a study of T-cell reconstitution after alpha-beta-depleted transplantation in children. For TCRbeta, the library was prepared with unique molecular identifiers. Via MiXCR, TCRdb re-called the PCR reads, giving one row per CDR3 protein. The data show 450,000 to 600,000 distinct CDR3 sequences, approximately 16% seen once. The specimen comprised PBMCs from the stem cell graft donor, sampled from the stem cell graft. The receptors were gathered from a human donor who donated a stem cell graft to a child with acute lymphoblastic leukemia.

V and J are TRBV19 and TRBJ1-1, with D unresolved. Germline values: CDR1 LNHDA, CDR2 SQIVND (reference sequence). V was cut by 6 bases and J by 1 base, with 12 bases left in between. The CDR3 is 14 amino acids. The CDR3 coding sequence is TGTGCCAGTAGCCTCAGCGGGAAGAACACTGAAGCTTTCTTT. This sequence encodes CASSLSGKNTEAFF.

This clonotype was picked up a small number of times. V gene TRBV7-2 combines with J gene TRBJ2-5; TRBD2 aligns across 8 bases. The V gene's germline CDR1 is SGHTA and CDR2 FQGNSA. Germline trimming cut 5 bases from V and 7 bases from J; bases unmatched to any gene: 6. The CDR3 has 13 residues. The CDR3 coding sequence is TGTGCCAGCAGCCCCAGCGGGAGTGGGACCCAGTACTTC. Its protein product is CASSPSGSGTQYF.

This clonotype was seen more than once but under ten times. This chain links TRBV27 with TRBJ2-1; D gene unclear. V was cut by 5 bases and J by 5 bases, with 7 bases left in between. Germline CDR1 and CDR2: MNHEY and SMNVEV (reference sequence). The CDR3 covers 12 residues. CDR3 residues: CASSLHNNEQFF. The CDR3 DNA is TGTGCCAGCAGTCTCCATAACAATGAGCAGTTCTTC.

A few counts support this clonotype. CDR3 nucleotides: TGCAGCGTTGAGAGGGGGATGAACACTGAAGCTTTCTTT. Its protein is CSVERGMNTEAFF. This sequence joins TRBV29-1 and TRBJ1-1; D perhaps matches TRBD1 (6 bases). The V gene lost 3 bases and the J gene lost 0 bases, with 8 bases spanning the gap. CDR1 and CDR2 from the germline V gene are SQVTM and ANQGSEA. The CDR3 is 13 residues long.

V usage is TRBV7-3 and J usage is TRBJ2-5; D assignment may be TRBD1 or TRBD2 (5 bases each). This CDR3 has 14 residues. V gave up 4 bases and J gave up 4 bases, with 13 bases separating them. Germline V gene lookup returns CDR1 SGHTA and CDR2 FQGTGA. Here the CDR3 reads CASSSPGAGETQYF. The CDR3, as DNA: TGTGCCAGCAGCTCCCCCGGGGCGGGAGAGACCCAGTACTTC.

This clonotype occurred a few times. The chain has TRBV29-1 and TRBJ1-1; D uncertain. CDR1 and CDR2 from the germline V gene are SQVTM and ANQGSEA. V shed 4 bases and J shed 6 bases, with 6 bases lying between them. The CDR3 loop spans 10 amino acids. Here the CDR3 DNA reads TGCAGCGTTGTACGCGCTGAAGCTTTCTTT. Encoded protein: CSVVRAEAFF.

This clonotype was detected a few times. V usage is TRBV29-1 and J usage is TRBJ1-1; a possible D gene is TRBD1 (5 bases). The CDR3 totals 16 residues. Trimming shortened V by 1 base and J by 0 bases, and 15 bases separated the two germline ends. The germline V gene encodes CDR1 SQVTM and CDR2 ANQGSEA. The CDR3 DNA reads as TGCAGCGTTGAAGCCCTCTCCTGGGGGGTGAACACTGAAGCTTTCTTT. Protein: CSVEALSWGVNTEAFF.

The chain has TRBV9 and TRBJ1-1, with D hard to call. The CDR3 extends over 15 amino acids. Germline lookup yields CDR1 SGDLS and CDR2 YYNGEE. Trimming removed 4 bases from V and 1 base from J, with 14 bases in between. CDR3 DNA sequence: TGTGCCAGCAGCCCAAATCCCTCCCCGAACACTGAAGCTTTCTTT. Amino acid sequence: CASSPNPSPNTEAFF.

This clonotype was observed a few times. This chain's CDR3 is CAISGGEHNEQYF. The CDR3 DNA reads TGTGCCATCTCGGGAGGGGAGCACAACGAGCAGTACTTC. This rearrangement joins TRBV10-3 to TRBJ2-7, with 8 bases aligning to TRBD2. The CDR3 consists of 13 residues. Trimming at V came to 8 bases and at J to 5 bases, leaving 8 bases not matched to a gene. Germline CDR1 reads ENHRY; CDR2 reads SYGVKD.

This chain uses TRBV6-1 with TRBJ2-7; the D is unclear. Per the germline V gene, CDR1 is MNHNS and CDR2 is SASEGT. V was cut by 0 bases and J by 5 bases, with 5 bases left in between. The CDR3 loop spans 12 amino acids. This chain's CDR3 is CASSEANHEQYF. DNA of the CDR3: TGTGCCAGCAGTGAAGCTAACCACGAGCAGTACTTC.

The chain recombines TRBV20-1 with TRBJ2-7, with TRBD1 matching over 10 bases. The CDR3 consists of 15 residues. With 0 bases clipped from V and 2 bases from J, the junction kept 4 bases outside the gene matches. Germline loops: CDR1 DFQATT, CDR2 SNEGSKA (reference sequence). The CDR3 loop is CSARDRDRGTYEQYF. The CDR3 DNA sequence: TGCAGTGCTAGAGATAGGGACAGGGGTACCTACGAGCAGTACTTC.

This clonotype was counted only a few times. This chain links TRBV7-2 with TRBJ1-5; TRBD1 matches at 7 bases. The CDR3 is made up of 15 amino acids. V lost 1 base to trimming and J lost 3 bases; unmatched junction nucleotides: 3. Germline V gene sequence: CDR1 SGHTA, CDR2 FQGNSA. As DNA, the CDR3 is TGTGCCAGCAGCTTAGAACAGGGGCTCAATCAGCCCCAGCATTTT. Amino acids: CASSLEQGLNQPQHF.

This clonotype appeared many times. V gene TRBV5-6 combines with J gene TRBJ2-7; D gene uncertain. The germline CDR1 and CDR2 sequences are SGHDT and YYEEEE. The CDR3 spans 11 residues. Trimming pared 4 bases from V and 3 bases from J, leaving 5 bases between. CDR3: CASSHGYEQYF. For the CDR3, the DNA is TGTGCCAGCAGCCACGGCTACGAGCAGTACTTC.

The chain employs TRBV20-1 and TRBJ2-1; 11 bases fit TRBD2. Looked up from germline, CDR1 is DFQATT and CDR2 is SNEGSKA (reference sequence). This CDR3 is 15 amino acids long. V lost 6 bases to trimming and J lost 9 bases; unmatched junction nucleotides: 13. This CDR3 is CSAMDIGTSGSEQFF. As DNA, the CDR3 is TGCAGTGCCATGGACATCGGGACTAGCGGCAGTGAGCAGTTCTTC.

The DNA for the CDR3 is TGCGCCAGCAGCTCGACCGGGACACGGAATCCCTACGAGCAGTACTTC. Amino acid sequence: CASSSTGTRNPYEQYF. This rearrangement joins TRBV5-1 to TRBJ2-7; tentatively, D is TRBD1 (6 bases). The CDR3 totals 16 residues. The V end lost 3 bases, the J end lost 2 bases, and 18 bases lay between the germline ends. Germline V gene data show CDR1 as SGHRS and CDR2 as YFSETQ.

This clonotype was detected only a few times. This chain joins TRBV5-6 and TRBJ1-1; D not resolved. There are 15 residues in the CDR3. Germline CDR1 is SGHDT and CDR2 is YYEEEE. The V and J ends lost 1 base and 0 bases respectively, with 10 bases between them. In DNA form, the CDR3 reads TGTGCCAGCAGCTTGCAACCGACCCTGAACACTGAAGCTTTCTTT. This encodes CASSLQPTLNTEAFF.

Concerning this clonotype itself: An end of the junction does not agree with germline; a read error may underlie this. The CDR3 DNA is TGCACCAGCAGCCAAGGGGCAGCACAGGGTTTATATCAGCCCCAGCATTTT. Encoded protein: CTSSQGAAQGLYQPQHF. The chain has TRBV4-1 and TRBJ1-5; TRBD1 might be the D (6 bases). CDR1 is MGHRA, CDR2 YSYEKL, per germline. CDR3 size: 17 residues.

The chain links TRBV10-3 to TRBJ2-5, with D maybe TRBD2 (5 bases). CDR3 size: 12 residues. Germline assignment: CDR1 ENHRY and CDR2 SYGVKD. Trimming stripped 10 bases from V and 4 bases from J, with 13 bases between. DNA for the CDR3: TGTGCCAGCCGAGGGTCGGGAGAGACCCAGTACTTC. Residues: CASRGSGETQYF.

The CDR3 DNA follows: TGTGCCAGCAGCCCCTCGGCAGGGGGGTACGAGCAGTACTTC. It translates to CASSPSAGGYEQYF. This chain connects TRBV7-3 to TRBJ2-7; the D gene is possibly TRBD1 (7 bases). This CDR3 has 14 residues. Germline V lookup: CDR1 SGHTA, CDR2 FQGTGA. V lost 5 bases, J lost 4 bases, and 15 bases lay in between.

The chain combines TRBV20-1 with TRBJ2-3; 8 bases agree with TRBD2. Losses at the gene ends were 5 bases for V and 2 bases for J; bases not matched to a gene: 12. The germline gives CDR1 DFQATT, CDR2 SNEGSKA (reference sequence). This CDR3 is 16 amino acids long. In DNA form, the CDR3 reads TGCAGTGCTGCCCCTTTGATAGCGGGAACCACAGATACGCAGTATTTT. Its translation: CSAAPLIAGTTDTQYF.

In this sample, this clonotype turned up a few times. This CDR3 reads CSARDTGEPYEQYF. CDR3 DNA sequence: TGCAGTGCTAGAGATACGGGAGAACCCTACGAGCAGTACTTC. The chain couples TRBV20-1 to TRBJ2-7, with D possibly being TRBD2 (6 bases). V lost 0 bases to trimming and J lost 2 bases, with 11 bases between them. In germline, CDR1 is DFQATT, CDR2 SNEGSKA (reference sequence). The CDR3 runs 14 residues.

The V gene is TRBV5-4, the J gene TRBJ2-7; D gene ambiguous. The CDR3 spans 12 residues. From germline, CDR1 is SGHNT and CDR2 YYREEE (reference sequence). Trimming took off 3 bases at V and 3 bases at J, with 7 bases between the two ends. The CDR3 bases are TGTGCCAGCAGCTCCGAAGGCTACGAGCAGTACTTC. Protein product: CASSSEGYEQYF. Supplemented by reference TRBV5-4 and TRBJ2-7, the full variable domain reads ETGVTQSPTHLIKTRGQQVTLRCSSQSGHNTVSWYQQALGQGPQFIFQYYREEENGRGNFPPRFSGLQFPNYSSELNVNALELDDSALYLCASSSEGYEQYFGPGTRLTVT.

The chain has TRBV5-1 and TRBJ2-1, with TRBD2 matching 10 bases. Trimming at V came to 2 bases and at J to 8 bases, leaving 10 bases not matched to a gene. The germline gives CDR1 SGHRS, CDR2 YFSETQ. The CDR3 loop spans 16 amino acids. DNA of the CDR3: TGCGCCAGCAGCTTTACCGTAGCGGGAGGTTCGGATGAGCAGTTCTTC. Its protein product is CASSFTVAGGSDEQFF.

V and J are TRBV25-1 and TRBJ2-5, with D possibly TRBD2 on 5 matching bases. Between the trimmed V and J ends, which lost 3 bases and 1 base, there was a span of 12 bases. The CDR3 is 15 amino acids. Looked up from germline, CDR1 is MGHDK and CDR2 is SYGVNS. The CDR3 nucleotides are TGTGCCAGCAGTGACCCAGCGGATTTCCAAGAGACCCAGTACTTC. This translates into CASSDPADFQETQYF.

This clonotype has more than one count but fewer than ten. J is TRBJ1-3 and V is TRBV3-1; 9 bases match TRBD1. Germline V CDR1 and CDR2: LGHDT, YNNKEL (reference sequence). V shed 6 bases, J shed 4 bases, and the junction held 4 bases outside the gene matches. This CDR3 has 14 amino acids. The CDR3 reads CASRRTGDGNTIYF. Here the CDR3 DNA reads TGTGCCAGCAGGAGGACAGGGGACGGAAACACCATATATTTT.

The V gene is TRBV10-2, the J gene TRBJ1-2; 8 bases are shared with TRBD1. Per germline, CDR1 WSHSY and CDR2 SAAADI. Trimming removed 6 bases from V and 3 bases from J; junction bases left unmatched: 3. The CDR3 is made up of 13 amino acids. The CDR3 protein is CASRDRVYYGYTF. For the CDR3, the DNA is TGCGCCAGCAGGGACAGGGTTTACTATGGCTACACCTTC.

CDR3 residues: CSVEWGTEKLFF. CDR3 bases: TGCAGCGTTGAGTGGGGGACTGAAAAACTGTTTTTT. The chain links TRBV29-1 to TRBJ1-4, with D tentatively TRBD1 (5 bases). V lost 3 bases and J 7 bases, leaving 9 bases between the germline ends. CDR1 SQVTM and CDR2 ANQGSEA come from the germline V gene. There are 12 residues in the CDR3. Based on the CDR3 plus reference TRBV29-1 and TRBJ1-4, the full variable domain is SAVISQKPSRDICQRGTSLTIQCQVDSQVTMMFWYRQQPGQSLTLIATANQGSEATYESGFVIDKFPISRPNLTFSTLTVSNMSPEDSSIYLCSVEWGTEKLFFGSGTQLSVL.

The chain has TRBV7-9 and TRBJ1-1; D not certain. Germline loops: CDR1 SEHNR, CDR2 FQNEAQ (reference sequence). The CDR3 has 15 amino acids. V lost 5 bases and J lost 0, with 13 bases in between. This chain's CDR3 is CASSGLEGLNTEAFF. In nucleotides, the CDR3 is TGTGCCAGCAGCGGGCTGGAGGGCCTGAACACTGAAGCTTTCTTT.

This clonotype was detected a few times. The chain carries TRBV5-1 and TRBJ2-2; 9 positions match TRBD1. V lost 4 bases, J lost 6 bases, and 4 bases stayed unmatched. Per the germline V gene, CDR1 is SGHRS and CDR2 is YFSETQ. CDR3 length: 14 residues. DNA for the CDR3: TGCGCCAGCAGCCAACGGACAGGGGCCGGGGAGCTGTTTTTT. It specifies CASSQRTGAGELFF.

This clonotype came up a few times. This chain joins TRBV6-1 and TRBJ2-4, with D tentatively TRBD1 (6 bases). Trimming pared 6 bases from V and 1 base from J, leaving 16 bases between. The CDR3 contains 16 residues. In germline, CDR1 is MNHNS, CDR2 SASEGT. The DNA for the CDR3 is TGTGCCAGCAGCCCCGACAGGATGGGGGCCAAAAACATTCAGTACTTC. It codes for CASSPDRMGAKNIQYF.